This TCR beta chain was documented in a study of shared clonotypes between healthy human individuals. Overall study findings and caveats: Only blood was sampled, and tissue TCR repertoires likely differ from blood ones.

Sequencing was performed with immunoSEQ multiplex PCR; in TCRdb, only in-frame clones are kept and a portion is missing. The sample lists over 400,000 clones, about 78% occurring once. Points on this clone: Its target is unknown.

The J segment lost 5 bases and the V segment lost 6 bases, leaving 10 bases of the junction unmatched. From germline, CDR1 is SNHLY and CDR2 FYNNEI. CDR3 size: 16 residues. Specimen: PBMCs. The chain links TRBV2 to TRBJ2-5; 12 bases agree with TRBD2. The sequence came from a woman aged 40 to 50 in good health. Some clones in this sample may be carry-over from other donors' samples. The CDR3 loop reads CASSERLAGAGETQYF. Written as DNA, the CDR3 is TGTGCCAGCAGCGAGAGACTAGCGGGGGCGGGGGAGACCCAGTACTTC.